The next 26 T cell receptor beta chains were all read from a single sample in a study of spatial heterogeneity in lung cancer. Described time point: sample taken at primary tumor resection. Unsorted whole RNA of tumor, nontumor lung or frozen PBMC was sequenced. From the 5' RACE reads, TCRdb called clonotypes with MiXCR, one entry per CDR3 protein. In the table there are 3,000 to 4,500 distinct CDR3 sequences, about 7.7% of which are singletons. The sample consisted of normal lung tissue next to the tumor, taken at surgery. These receptors came from a male donor with early-stage non-small cell lung cancer.

This clonotype occurred many times. The genes are TRBV7-9 and TRBJ2-6; D call uncertain. From germline, CDR1 is SEHNR and CDR2 FQNEAQ (reference sequence). Trimming took 1 base from V and 2 from J, leaving 3 bases between them. CDR3 length: 14 amino acids. The CDR3 DNA reads as TGTGCCAGCAGCTTAGACACTGGGGCCAACGTCCTGACTTTC. Amino acids: CASSLDTGANVLTF.

This clonotype was recorded many times. The genes are TRBV18 and TRBJ2-3; 7 positions agree with TRBD2. Germline V gene data show CDR1 as KGHSH and CDR2 as LQKENI. This CDR3 contains 16 residues. With V trimmed by 2 bases and J by 2 bases, 7 bases remained unmatched. CDR3 residues: CASSPIPSGDTDTQYF. CDR3 DNA: TGTGCCAGCTCACCAATCCCTAGCGGAGACACAGATACGCAGTATTTT.

This clonotype is termed hyperexpanded (1% or more). The chain links TRBV12-3 or TRBV12-4 to TRBJ1-5, with D tentatively TRBD1 (5 bases). The CDR3 contains 13 residues. Trimming shortened V by 3 bases and J by 8 bases, and 11 bases separated the two germline ends. The CDR3 sequence: CASSLLGVEPQHF. CDR3 nucleotides: TGTGCCAGCAGTTTGTTAGGGGTTGAGCCCCAGCATTTT.

This clonotype was counted at least ten times. The CDR3 nucleotides are TGCAGTGCTAGCCAGGGTTATAGCAATCAGCCCCAGCATTTT. This encodes CSASQGYSNQPQHF. J is TRBJ1-5 and V is TRBV20-1, with D possibly matching TRBD1 (5 bases). V lost 3 bases and J lost 0, with 9 bases in between. This CDR3 has 14 amino acids. Germline V gene data show CDR1 as DFQATT and CDR2 as SNEGSKA (reference sequence).

This clonotype was seen a handful of times. The chain couples TRBV9 to TRBJ2-3; TRBD2 matches at 14 bases. CDR3 length: 16 amino acids. The germline CDR1 and CDR2 sequences are SGDLS and YYNGEE. Trimming at V came to 4 bases and at J to 6 bases, leaving 7 bases not matched to a gene. The CDR3 spells CASSLRLAGGSDTQYF. The DNA for the CDR3 is TGTGCCAGCAGCCTCCGACTAGCGGGAGGGTCGGATACGCAGTATTTT.

Judged by abundance, this clonotype is medium-sized. The chain links TRBV20-1 to TRBJ2-7, with TRBD2 identical over 10 bases. Trimming cost V 6 bases and J 3 bases; bases outside gene matches: 8. The germline V gene encodes CDR1 DFQATT and CDR2 SNEGSKA (reference sequence). The length of the CDR3 is 14 residues. CDR3 in amino acids: CSAETSGASYEQYF. DNA for the CDR3: TGCAGTGCCGAAACTAGCGGGGCCAGCTACGAGCAGTACTTC.

This clonotype is medium-sized within its sample. The rearrangement links TRBV10-3 to TRBJ2-7, with no clear D. The germline V and J ends were trimmed by 8 bases and 2 bases, with 16 bases remaining between them. Germline V CDR1 and CDR2: ENHRY, SYGVKD. CDR3 length: 14 amino acids. The CDR3 region is CAIGRREPPYEQYF. CDR3 bases: TGTGCCATCGGACGTAGGGAACCCCCCTACGAGCAGTACTTC.

This clonotype is classed as large. This chain joins TRBV27 and TRBJ1-2; 8 bases agree with TRBD1. Germline lookup yields CDR1 MNHEY and CDR2 SMNVEV (reference sequence). The CDR3 consists of 14 residues. V lost 5 bases to trimming and J lost 2 bases; unmatched junction nucleotides: 4. CDR3 sequence reads: CASSVQGANYGYTF. CDR3 bases: TGTGCCAGCAGTGTGCAGGGGGCAAACTATGGCTACACCTTC.

By sample share, this clonotype is medium-sized. V gene TRBV6-6 combines with J gene TRBJ1-6; possible D gene TRBD1, 5 bases. The CDR3 has 17 amino acids. Looked up from germline, CDR1 is MNHNY and CDR2 is SVGAGI (reference sequence). Trimming pared 5 bases from V and 3 bases from J, leaving 17 bases between. The CDR3 region has the DNA TGTGCCAGCAGTCTACGCCCGACAGTTGACTATAATTCACCCCTCCACTTT. Protein: CASSLRPTVDYNSPLHF.

Judged by abundance, this clonotype is medium-sized. This rearrangement joins TRBV20-1 to TRBJ2-7, with 7 bases fitting TRBD2. The CDR3 consists of 14 residues. Trimming at V came to 4 bases and at J to 0 bases, leaving 6 bases not matched to a gene. Germline CDR1 and CDR2: DFQATT and SNEGSKA (reference sequence). The CDR3 coding sequence is TGCAGTGCTACCCTAGCGGCGAGCTCCTACGAGCAGTACTTC. Amino acids: CSATLAASSYEQYF.

This clonotype ranks as medium-sized. V is TRBV11-2 and J is TRBJ2-5, with TRBD2 identical over 14 bases. Germline-derived CDR1 and CDR2 are SGHAT and FQNNGV. V lost 0 bases to trimming and J lost 3 bases; unmatched junction nucleotides: 6. The CDR3 totals 18 residues. The CDR3 DNA reads TGTGCCAGCAGCTTAGAGCCCGGGACTAGCGGGAGTGAAGAGACCCAGTACTTC. Encoded protein: CASSLEPGTSGSEETQYF.

This clonotype was seen many times. This may stem from a read error, because a much larger clone lies one nucleotide away. The chain joins TRBV30 to TRBJ2-5; 7 bases are a match to TRBD1. This CDR3 is 16 amino acids long. Germline assignment: CDR1 GTSNPN and CDR2 SVGIG (reference sequence). J lost 0 bases, V lost 3 bases, and 10 bases had no gene match. The CDR3 region is CAWSGTGRGNQETQYF. In DNA form, the CDR3 reads TGTGCCTGGAGCGGGACGGGCAGGGGGAACCAAGAGACCCAGTACTTC. Full variable domain (rest looked up from reference TRBV30 and TRBJ2-5): SQTIHQWPATLVQPVGSPLSLECTVEGTSNPNLYWYRQAAGRGLQLLFYSVGIGQISSEVPQNLSASRPQDRQFILSSKKLLLSDSGFYLCAWSGTGRGNQETQYFGPGTRLLVL.

This clonotype is medium-sized by share. The chain couples TRBV7-3 to TRBJ2-2; TRBD2 matches 9 bases. Trimming took 4 bases from V and 6 from J; bases not matched to a gene: 9. The CDR3 spans 16 residues. Germline CDR1 SGHTA, CDR2 FQGTGA. The CDR3 loop reads CASSSLAGPRSGELFF. The CDR3 DNA sequence: TGTGCCAGCAGCTCCCTAGCGGGGCCGCGTTCCGGGGAGCTGTTTTTT.

By sample share, this clonotype is medium-sized (0.01 to 0.1%). The rearrangement joins TRBV20-1 to TRBJ1-1; D call uncertain. The CDR3 has 12 residues. Germline V gene sequence: CDR1 DFQATT, CDR2 SNEGSKA (reference sequence). V dropped 1 base and J dropped 8 bases, with 11 bases sitting between them. The CDR3, as DNA: TGCAGTGCTAGAGCCCTGGGGTTGGAAGCTTTCTTT. Amino acids: CSARALGLEAFF.

This clonotype was picked up many times. The V call is TRBV4-2, the J call TRBJ2-1; TRBD1 agrees at 7 bases. V was pared by 0 bases and J by 4 bases, with 6 bases of the junction left unmatched. The CDR3 covers 16 residues. CDR1 is LGHNA, CDR2 YNFKEQ, per germline. The CDR3 is CASSQDRGPGYNEQFF. CDR3 sequence (DNA): TGTGCCAGCAGCCAAGATAGGGGGCCGGGGTACAATGAGCAGTTCTTC.

By share, this clonotype counts as medium-sized. This rearrangement joins TRBV5-6 to TRBJ2-1; D remains unclear. Germline V gives CDR1 SGHDT, CDR2 YYEEEE. CDR3 size: 12 residues. Trimming pared 1 base from V and 7 bases from J, leaving 6 bases between. In DNA, the CDR3 is TGTGCCAGCAGCTTGTGGATGAATGAGCAGTTCTTC. Translating it yields CASSLWMNEQFF.

The rearrangement joins TRBV7-2 to TRBJ2-3, with TRBD2 matching over 10 bases. The germline V gene has CDR1 SGHTA and CDR2 FQGNSA. This CDR3 comprises 17 residues. V was pared by 2 bases and J by 4 bases, with 9 bases of the junction left unmatched. The CDR3 nucleotides read TGTGCCAGCAGCTTATTGAGCGGGAGGGCAGGATCAGATACGCAGTATTTT. This encodes CASSLLSGRAGSDTQYF.

Within the sample, this clonotype is medium-sized (0.01 to 0.1%). The V and J genes are TRBV27 and TRBJ1-5, with D possibly matching TRBD1 (5 bases). The V gene's germline CDR1 is MNHEY and CDR2 SMNVEV (reference sequence). V was trimmed by 5 bases and J by 6 bases, leaving 14 bases between them. The CDR3 consists of 14 residues. The CDR3 reads CASSLTGVAQPQHF. Here the CDR3 DNA reads TGTGCCAGCAGTCTTACGGGGGTCGCTCAGCCCCAGCATTTT.

This clonotype is medium-sized (0.01 to 0.1%) by share. V is TRBV7-9 and J is TRBJ2-7; no clear D gene. The germline V gene has CDR1 SEHNR and CDR2 FQNEAQ (reference sequence). CDR3 length equals 14 residues. Trimming cost V 3 bases and J 2 bases, with 11 bases left between them. The CDR3 DNA reads as TGTGCCAGCAGCTTCGCCGAGAGTACCTACGAGCAGTACTTC. Encoded protein: CASSFAESTYEQYF.

This clonotype is medium-sized. This sequence joins TRBV7-9 and TRBJ2-4; 7 bases are shared with TRBD1. V shed 10 bases, J shed 0 bases, and the junction held 6 bases outside the gene matches. The CDR3 has 14 amino acids. CDR1 and CDR2 (germline): SEHNR, FQNEAQ (reference sequence). CDR3 region: CATDRDRAKNIQYF. The CDR3 region has the DNA TGTGCCACCGACCGGGACAGAGCCAAAAACATTCAGTACTTC. Using reference TRBV7-9 and TRBJ2-4 for the parts outside the CDR3, the full variable domain is DTGVSQNPRHKITKRGQNVTFRCDPISEHNRLYWYRQTLGQGPEFLTYFQNEAQLEKSRLLSDRFSAERPKGSFSTLEIQRTEQGDSAMYLCATDRDRAKNIQYFGAGTRLSVL.

By share, this clonotype ranks as medium-sized (0.01 to 0.1%). V is TRBV7-9 and J is TRBJ1-1; 7 bases fit TRBD1. The CDR3 length is 15 residues. Germline V gene data show CDR1 as SEHNR and CDR2 as FQNEAQ (reference sequence). The V gene end was trimmed by 7 bases and the J gene end by 4 bases; junction bases not matched to a gene: 12. The CDR3 protein is CASITQGGLGTEAFF. The CDR3 nucleotides read TGTGCCAGCATCACCCAGGGGGGTTTGGGCACTGAAGCTTTCTTT.

In this sample, this clonotype turned up many times. The rearrangement joins TRBV11-2 to TRBJ2-2; TRBD1 matches 8 bases. J lost 5 bases, V lost 7 bases, and 12 bases had no gene match. The CDR3 consists of 16 residues. The germline CDR1 and CDR2 sequences are SGHAT and FQNNGV. CDR3 nucleotide sequence: TGTGCCAGCACTTCGCCTCAGGGGGCGCTGACCGGGGAGCTGTTTTTT. Protein product: CASTSPQGALTGELFF.

This clonotype is judged medium-sized. This chain uses TRBV29-1 with TRBJ2-3; D is perhaps TRBD1 or TRBD2 (5 bases each). From germline, CDR1 is SQVTM and CDR2 ANQGSEA. V was cut by 4 bases and J by 2 bases, with 13 bases left in between. This CDR3 has 14 amino acids. The DNA of the CDR3 is TGCAGCGTTGCCCCGGGGCAAATCACAGATACGCAGTATTTT. This sequence encodes CSVAPGQITDTQYF.

In its sample, this clonotype ranks as medium-sized (0.01 to 0.1%). The chain uses TRBV7-2 and TRBJ2-1; 11 nucleotides line up with TRBD2. Trimming cost V 5 bases and J 15 bases; bases outside gene matches: 6. The CDR3 has 12 amino acids. Germline V gene sequence: CDR1 SGHTA, CDR2 FQGNSA. CDR3 amino acids: CASSPTSGRTFF. CDR3 nucleotides: TGTGCCAGCAGCCCCACTAGCGGGAGAACGTTCTTC.

This clonotype has a count of ten or more. The chain couples TRBV2 to TRBJ2-7, with D perhaps matching TRBD1 (6 bases). This CDR3 has 15 amino acids. The germline gives CDR1 SNHLY, CDR2 FYNNEI. V lost 6 bases to trimming and J lost 1 base, with 16 bases between them. CDR3 sequence (DNA): TGTGCCAGCAGCGAACAGGGAACCGGTTCCTACGAGCAGTACTTC. Amino acid sequence: CASSEQGTGSYEQYF.

This clonotype has at least ten counts. This chain connects TRBV5-6 to TRBJ2-7; D is perhaps TRBD1 (5 bases). The CDR3 contains 12 residues. V lost 4 bases to trimming and J lost 7 bases, with 12 bases between them. From germline, CDR1 is SGHDT and CDR2 YYEEEE. In DNA form, the CDR3 reads TGTGCCAGCAGCCTCAGGGTGGGGGAGCAGTACTTC. Protein product: CASSLRVGEQYF.